The rows below give T cell receptor beta chains drawn from one sample of a study of cytomegalovirus exposure and HLA in healthy donors. The data were produced by immunoSEQ multiplex PCR, yet TCRdb's version contains in-frame clones alone and is incomplete. Counted here are 150,000 to 200,000 clones, 75% to 85% occurring once; the ten biggest clones make up 1.5% to 2%. Sequenced sample: PBMCs. These receptors were collected from a woman between 18 and 30 years old in good health and CMV-seronegative. CDR3s include the opening cysteine and the closing phenylalanine or tryptophan. The D gene is left open where the match is weak. The size entry is marked missing in some rows and otherwise reads once, few, many or a size class.

clone size,J gene,D gene,V gene,CDR3 protein,CDR3 DNA
.,TRBJ1-2,TRBD1,TRBV7-8,CASSSGQGTGYTF,TGTGCCAGCAGCTCGGGACAGGGCACTGGCTACACCTTC
.,TRBJ1-5,.,TRBV19,CASSISRAGNQPQHF,TGTGCCAGTAGTATTTCGAGGGCTGGCAATCAGCCCCAGCATTTT
.,TRBJ2-1,TRBD2,TRBV9,CASSASGLAGVNEQFF,TGTGCCAGCAGCGCCTCGGGACTAGCGGGAGTTAATGAGCAGTTCTTC
once,TRBJ2-1,TRBD2,TRBV5-1,CASSNSAGGPQFF,TGCGCCAGCAGCAACTCAGCGGGGGGGCCCCAGTTCTTC
.,TRBJ2-5,.,TRBV19,CASSRRRTNSGEQETQYF,TGTGCCAGTAGCCGACGACGGACAAATAGCGGTGAACAAGAGACCCAGTACTTC
.,TRBJ1-4,.,TRBV5-1,CASSLNRATNEKLFF,TGCGCCAGCTCCTTAAACAGGGCAACTAATGAAAAACTGTTTTTT
.,TRBJ2-5,.,TRBV13,CASSLVGAGETQYF,TGTGCCAGCAGCTTAGTGGGGGCTGGGGAGACCCAGTACTTC
.,TRBJ1-1,.,TRBV15,CATSRRQDTEAFF,TGTGCCACCTCACGGAGGCAGGACACTGAAGCTTTCTTT
.,TRBJ1-5,TRBD1,TRBV16,CASSQLTQGIQPQHF,TGTGCCAGCAGCCAACTCACACAGGGGATACAGCCCCAGCATTTT
.,TRBJ2-3,TRBD2,TRBV27,CASSFILAGGPDTQYF,TGTGCCAGCAGTTTTATCCTAGCGGGGGGGCCAGATACGCAGTATTTT
.,TRBJ1-2,.,TRBV7-9,CASSTTSRRGIPNYGYTF,TGTGCCAGCAGCACAACCTCGAGGAGGGGAATCCCTAACTATGGCTACACCTTC
.,TRBJ2-3,TRBD2,TRBV10-3,CAISGTSVTQYF,TGTGCCATCAGTGGGACTAGCGTCACGCAGTATTTT
.,TRBJ1-1,.,TRBV10-2,CASSLLAEAFF,TGCGCCAGCAGTCTTCTCGCTGAAGCTTTCTTT
once,TRBJ2-1,TRBD2,TRBV5-1,CASGSGAGSYNEQFF,TGCGCCAGCGGTAGCGGGGCGGGTTCCTACAATGAGCAGTTCTTC
once,TRBJ1-6,TRBD1,TRBV6-1,CASSEGTASPLHF,TGTGCCAGCAGTGAGGGGACAGCCTCACCCCTCCACTTT
.,TRBJ2-5,TRBD1,TRBV7-2,CASSLWTGGETQYF,TGTGCCAGCAGCTTATGGACAGGGGGAGAGACCCAGTACTTC
.,TRBJ2-1,.,TRBV5-3,CARSLAQRPANEQFF,TGTGCCAGAAGCTTGGCCCAGCGTCCTGCCAATGAGCAGTTCTTC
.,TRBJ1-4,TRBD1,TRBV5-1,CASSLEGTGRQKLFF,TGCGCCAGCAGCTTGGAAGGGACAGGGAGGCAAAAACTGTTTTTT
.,TRBJ1-2,TRBD1,TRBV9,CASSGRGRRGYGYTF,TGTGCCAGCAGCGGCAGGGGGCGCCGAGGCTATGGCTACACCTTC
.,TRBJ2-2,.,TRBV7-3,CASRGRNTGELFF,TGTGCCAGCAGGGGCAGGAACACCGGGGAGCTGTTTTTT
.,TRBJ2-3,.,TRBV5-1,CASSSQGASTDTQYF,TGCGCCAGCAGCTCCCAAGGGGCGAGCACAGATACGCAGTATTTT
once,TRBJ2-7,.,TRBV21-1,CASSNGTGQGQTYEQYFGPEQYF,.
.,TRBJ1-6,.,TRBV7-9,CASSPWTNNSPLHF,TGTGCCAGCAGCCCCTGGACTAATAATTCACCCCTCCACTTT
.,TRBJ2-7,.,TRBV27,CASSSSGYEQYF,TGTGCCAGCAGTTCATCCGGGTACGAGCAGTACTTC
.,TRBJ1-3,.,TRBV11-2,CASSSWGAGNTIYF,TGTGCCAGCAGCTCCTGGGGGGCTGGAAACACCATATATTTT
.,TRBJ1-3,.,TRBV13,CASSLGIGVRGSGNTIYF,TGTGCCAGCAGCTTAGGTATAGGGGTCAGAGGCTCTGGAAACACCATATATTTT
.,TRBJ1-5,.,TRBV28,CASSLLEVDLRQPQHF,TGTGCCAGCAGCTTACTGGAGGTCGATCTCCGTCAGCCCCAGCATTTT
.,TRBJ1-5,TRBD1,TRBV10-3,CAIREGGKVSNQPQHF,TGTGCCATCAGGGAAGGGGGCAAGGTGAGCAATCAGCCCCAGCATTTT
few,TRBJ2-1,.,TRBV5-1,CASSLGTILDEQFF,TGCGCCAGCAGCTTGGGTACTATCCTCGATGAGCAGTTCTTC
.,TRBJ1-4,.,TRBV11-2,CASSFGRAHNEKLFF,TGTGCCAGCAGCTTCGGGCGGGCTCATAATGAAAAACTGTTTTTT
.,TRBJ2-7,TRBD1,TRBV28,CASSPNRGRSDEQYF,TGTGCCAGCAGTCCGAACAGGGGGCGCTCAGACGAGCAGTACTTC
.,TRBJ2-7,.,TRBV9,CASSDTSRGYEQYF,TGTGCCAGCAGCGACACTTCACGGGGCTACGAGCAGTACTTC
.,TRBJ1-5,TRBD1,TRBV7-2,CASSLVSQGGQPQHF,TGTGCCAGCAGCTTAGTATCACAGGGGGGTCAGCCCCAGCATTTT
.,TRBJ1-5,.,TRBV28,CAGGEGRNQPQHF,TGTGCCGGGGGGGAAGGACGCAATCAGCCCCAGCATTTT
.,TRBJ1-6,.,TRBV7-6,CASSSRGGENSPLHF,TGTGCCAGCAGCTCCCGGGGGGGGGAGAATTCACCCCTCCACTTT
.,TRBJ2-7,TRBD2,TRBV10-3,CAISEKLAGEVNEQYF,TGTGCCATCAGTGAAAAACTAGCGGGAGAAGTTAACGAGCAGTACTTC
.,TRBJ2-1,TRBD1,TRBV19,CASSIEDRVNEQFF,TGTGCCAGTAGTATAGAGGACAGGGTCAATGAGCAGTTCTTC
.,TRBJ2-7,TRBD2,TRBV10-3,CAISESKFGGGYYEQYF,TGTGCCATCAGTGAGTCGAAATTCGGGGGGGGGTACTACGAGCAGTACTTC
few,TRBJ2-7,.,TRBV2,CASNSKTGPYEQYF,TGTGCCAGCAATTCTAAGACAGGACCCTACGAGCAGTACTTC
.,TRBJ2-7,TRBD1,TRBV4-1,CASSQGQGAGTYEQYF,TGCGCCAGCAGCCAAGGACAGGGGGCAGGGACCTACGAGCAGTACTTC
.,TRBJ2-3,.,TRBV29-1,CSVLLATSTDTQYF,TGCAGCGTCCTACTAGCTACTAGCACAGATACGCAGTATTTT
once,TRBJ2-1,TRBD2,TRBV19,CASSIASGGSGNEQFF,TGTGCCAGTAGTATAGCCAGCGGGGGTTCGGGGAATGAGCAGTTCTTC
.,TRBJ2-2,TRBD2,TRBV6-6,CASSQLGLAGTGELFF,TGTGCCAGCAGCCAGCTAGGACTAGCGGGGACCGGGGAGCTGTTTTTT
.,TRBJ1-2,TRBD1,TRBV6-5,CASSYGQAYGYTF,TGTGCCAGCAGTTACGGACAGGCCTATGGCTACACCTTC
few,TRBJ1-2,TRBD1,TRBV5-1,CASSSLPGQGGSYGYTF,TGCGCCAGCAGCTCTCTGCCGGGACAGGGCGGGTCCTATGGCTACACCTTC
.,TRBJ2-7,TRBD2,TRBV28,CASLKAREHYEQYF,TGTGCCAGCTTAAAGGCGCGGGAGCACTACGAGCAGTACTTC
few,TRBJ2-7,.,TRBV6-1,CAPLTREAIGEQYF,TGTGCCCCCCTGACAAGGGAGGCAATAGGCGAGCAGTACTTC
.,TRBJ2-5,TRBD2,TRBV5-1,CASSLEALAGGETQYF,TGCGCCAGCAGCTTGGAAGCACTAGCGGGTGGTGAGACCCAGTACTTC
.,TRBJ1-5,.,TRBV18,CASSTQGDQPQHF,TGTGCCAGCTCAACACAGGGAGACCAGCCCCAGCATTTT
.,TRBJ2-5,TRBD2,TRBV10-3,CAISASGRGKETQYF,TGTGCCATCAGTGCCAGCGGGAGGGGGAAAGAGACCCAGTACTTC
.,TRBJ1-1,TRBD1,TRBV4-1,CASSPPGTGQMNTEAFF,TGCGCCAGCAGCCCGCCCGGGACAGGACAAATGAACACTGAAGCTTTCTTT
once,TRBJ2-1,TRBD2,TRBV5-1,CASSTLAGDYNEQFF,TGCGCCAGCAGCACGTTAGCGGGAGACTACAATGAGCAGTTCTTC
.,TRBJ2-3,TRBD2,TRBV12-5,CASGYSGGADTQYF,TGTGCTAGTGGCTACAGCGGGGGGGCAGATACGCAGTATTTT